This T cell receptor (beta chain) is drawn from a study of shared clonotypes between healthy human individuals. Study background: Each donor contributed plates that comprised three CD4 naive, three CD4 memory, two CD8 naive and one CD8 memory.

Looked up from germline, CDR1 is SGHRS and CDR2 is YFSETQ. The CDR3 is 18 amino acids. The V gene end was trimmed by 4 bases and the J gene end by 1 base; junction bases not matched to a gene: 13. Worth noting for this clone: Its antigen remains unknown.

How the authors handled the data: Filtering was not the same, since immunoSEQ gave junction-only sequences without quality scores. Assay: immunoSEQ multiplex PCR; the TCRdb copy retains only in-frame clones and omits some. V and J calls and clone size are given by that table; D and trimming were obtained from the DNA. The repertoire has over 1.4 million clones, around 97% of them found once; the top ten carry over 1%. Findings and limits, study-wide: Despite large depth, rarefaction showed incomplete sorted-subset sequencing. The expectation was that sequencing depth would affect clonotype sharing among donors.

The chain links TRBV5-1 to TRBJ2-1; 8 nucleotides line up with TRBD2. The TCR sequence derives from a man aged 30 to 39 in good health. Sample: naive CD4+ T cells sorted from blood. Subset indicated: CD45RA+ positively selected. CDR3 sequence (DNA): TGCGCCAGCAGCCCCTCCGTGAGCGGGAGATCTTCCTACAATGAGCAGTTCTTC. Translating gives CASSPSVSGRSSYNEQFF.